This is a list of T cell receptor beta chains from one sample in a study of T cells in Graves' hyperthyroidism and ophthalmopathy. TCRdb analysed the multiplex PCR reads with MiXCR anew, one entry per CDR3 protein. The table lists some 650,000 distinct CDR3 sequences, approximately 16% of them singletons. Sequencing was carried out using blood. Source of these receptors: a woman aged 40 to 50 with Graves' ophthalmopathy. Each CDR3 is given with its conserved first and last residue. D genes are given only for firm matches. Rows may omit the clone size; those that give it use once, few, many or a size class.

j_gene	d_gene	abundance	v_gene	CDR3aa	CDR3nt
TRBJ2-1	TRBD1	many	TRBV3-1	CASSQADRGQSLGQFF	TGTGCCAGCAGCCAAGCGGACAGGGGTCAATCTCTGGGACAGTTCTTC
TRBJ1-1	.	many	TRBV12-3/TRBV12-4	CASSSSRANTEAFF	TGTGCCAGCAGTTCATCAAGGGCGAACACTGAAGCTTTCTTT
TRBJ2-3	.	.	TRBV7-8	CASKGPASTDTQYF	TGTGCCAGTAAGGGACCCGCTAGCACAGATACGCAGTATTTT
TRBJ2-3	TRBD2	.	TRBV6-1	CASRGLADTQYF	TGTGCCAGCAGGGGACTAGCGGATACGCAGTATTTT
TRBJ2-5	.	many	TRBV3-1	CASSQVSRNLQETQYF	TGTGCCAGCAGCCAAGTATCGCGGAACCTTCAAGAGACCCAGTACTTC
TRBJ2-5	TRBD2	many	TRBV20-1	CSAKFLAGSQETQYF	TGCAGTGCTAAGTTCCTAGCGGGATCACAAGAGACCCAGTACTTC
TRBJ2-1	.	many	TRBV12-3/TRBV12-4	CASSSPGRRDNEQFF	TGTGCCAGCAGTTCTCCGGGACGCCGAGACAATGAGCAGTTCTTC
TRBJ1-2	.	many	TRBV12-3/TRBV12-4	CASSFSGRGYSNYGYTF	TGTGCCAGCAGTTTTTCAGGGAGGGGATATTCTAACTATGGCTACACCTTC
TRBJ1-2	.	few	TRBV9	CASSGDLQGNYGYTF	TGTGCCAGCAGCGGCGACCTACAGGGAAACTATGGCTACACCTTC
TRBJ1-5	.	many	TRBV27	CASGVEHNQPQHF	TGTGCCAGCGGGGTCGAACACAATCAGCCCCAGCATTTT
TRBJ2-5	TRBD1	many	TRBV2	CASSGTGSGETQYF	TGTGCCAGCAGTGGGACAGGGTCAGGGGAGACCCAGTACTTC
TRBJ2-3	.	many	TRBV7-3	CASSLNSAGTDTQYF	TGTGCCAGCAGCTTAAACTCGGCGGGCACAGATACGCAGTATTTT
TRBJ1-1	.	many	TRBV11-2	CASSPFFSANTEAFF	TGTGCCAGCAGCCCTTTTTTTTCAGCGAACACTGAAGCTTTCTTT
TRBJ2-2	TRBD2	.	TRBV7-9	CATPSGRAGNGELFF	TGTGCCACCCCCAGCGGGAGGGCCGGCAACGGGGAGCTGTTTTTT
TRBJ2-7	TRBD2	many	TRBV7-9	CASSLSPLTSGGYEQYF	TGTGCCAGCAGCTTATCGCCTCTGACTAGCGGGGGGTACGAGCAGTACTTC
TRBJ1-2	.	.	TRBV6-9	CASSYPNLSRDLLYGYTF	TGTGCCAGCAGTTACCCCAACCTTAGCAGGGACCTCCTCTATGGCTACACCTTC
TRBJ2-5	.	many	TRBV7-7	CASSLAYGSKETQYF	TGTGCTAGCAGCTTAGCGTACGGCAGCAAAGAGACCCAGTACTTC
TRBJ2-3	.	many	TRBV6-1	CASSVAADTQYF	TGTGCCAGCAGTGTAGCTGCGGATACGCAGTATTTT
TRBJ2-3	.	.	TRBV7-9	CASTLNGRSTDTQYF	TGTGCCAGCACCCTTAACGGGAGATCCACAGATACGCAGTATTTT
TRBJ2-5	TRBD2	.	TRBV7-9	CASSLVSGRAGETQYF	TGTGCCAGCAGCTTAGTCAGCGGGAGGGCCGGAGAGACCCAGTACTTC
TRBJ2-5	.	.	TRBV5-4	CASSQGHTQETQYF	TGTGCCAGCAGCCAAGGACACACCCAAGAGACCCAGTACTTC
TRBJ2-5	TRBD1	.	TRBV6-2/TRBV6-3	CASSRHRDRASMQETQYF	TGTGCCAGCAGTAGACACCGGGACAGGGCGAGTATGCAAGAGACCCAGTACTTC